This passage covers 27 T cell receptor beta chains from one sample sequenced in a study of monozygotic twins with inflammatory bowel disease (dated by TCRdb to between 2017 and 2020). Library preparation employed 5' RACE. Reads for this sample came from an Illumina HiSeq 2500. TCRdb reprocessed the reads and provides one entry for every CDR3 protein sequence; no DNA is given. The sample's table lists a count of 150,000 to 200,000 distinct CDR3 sequences. 2.8% of the sample is taken by the ten largest. The sequencing input was blood. The receptors were sampled from a human donor with ulcerative colitis or Crohn's disease, or a healthy co-twin of an affected twin (not recorded which).

The chain is built from TRBV7-2 and TRBJ1-2; TCRdb's assignment of TRBD1 cannot be checked, as there is no DNA. The germline V gene has CDR1 SGHTA and CDR2 FQGNSA. This CDR3 has 13 residues. The CDR3 sequence: CASSWDSNYGYTF.

CDR3 amino acids: CASSLDPVGSPLHF. V and J are TRBV7-9 and TRBJ1-6. This CDR3 is 14 amino acids long. Germline V gene data show CDR1 as SEHNR and CDR2 as FQNEAQ (reference sequence).

V and J are TRBV5-1 and TRBJ2-1; the D call of TRBD1 rests on TCRdb alone, since no DNA is present to check it. CDR3 size: 14 residues. Germline CDR1 SGHRS, CDR2 YFSETQ. CDR3 loop: CASSPEQGRNKQFF.

V and J are TRBV6-2 or TRBV6-3 and TRBJ2-2; absent DNA, TCRdb's TRBD2 call cannot be checked. This CDR3 has 18 amino acids. The V gene's germline CDR1 is MNHEY and CDR2 SVGEGT. CDR3 residues: CASSSTAVAGVAAGELFF.

The V and J genes are TRBV20-1 and TRBJ2-3. In germline, CDR1 is DFQATT, CDR2 SNEGSKA (reference sequence). The CDR3 extends over 14 amino acids. CDR3 sequence: CSARVAMRTDTQYF.

The CDR3 reads CAISAGTGSYEQYF. The V call is TRBV10-3, the J call TRBJ2-7; without DNA, the TCRdb call of TRBD1 cannot be checked. CDR3 size: 14 residues. CDR1 ENHRY and CDR2 SYGVKD come from the germline V gene.

The V call is TRBV10-3, the J call TRBJ2-1; TCRdb's D gene call, TRBD2, goes unchecked for lack of DNA. CDR3 size: 17 residues. The germline gives CDR1 ENHRY, CDR2 SYGVKD. CDR3: CAISAPLLREGRLEQFF.

V gene TRBV14 combines with J gene TRBJ1-3; TCRdb's D call, TRBD1, is unchecked because there is no DNA. The CDR3 is 14 residues long. In germline, CDR1 is SGHDN, CDR2 FVKESK. CDR3 sequence: CASSPVQGWNTIYF.

The chain recombines TRBV5-1 with TRBJ2-1; TCRdb calls TRBD1, which cannot be checked without DNA. Germline V CDR1 and CDR2: SGHRS, YFSETQ. The CDR3 is 15 amino acids. The CDR3 spells CASSLEASMSHEQFF.

The CDR3 is CASSHGTGNTEAFF. The rearrangement uses TRBV6-6 and TRBJ1-1; lacking DNA, the TRBD1 call made by TCRdb goes unchecked. The CDR3 has 14 residues. Looked up from germline, CDR1 is MNHNY and CDR2 is SVGAGI (reference sequence).

The rearrangement links TRBV7-8 to TRBJ1-1; without DNA, the TCRdb call of TRBD1 cannot be checked. The CDR3 is 15 residues long. CDR1 and CDR2 (germline): SGHVS, FQNEAQ. This CDR3 reads CASSSFGTGTGEAFF.

The chain couples TRBV6-5 to TRBJ1-2; TCRdb indicates TRBD1, and absent DNA this call remains unverified. This CDR3 has 12 amino acids. Germline-derived CDR1 and CDR2 are MNHEY and SVGAGI. The CDR3 here is CASLSRGVGYTF.

The chain joins TRBV29-1 to TRBJ2-2. The germline CDR1 and CDR2 sequences are SQVTM and ANQGSEA. This CDR3 has 13 amino acids. This CDR3 reads CSVERQATGELFF.

The chain joins TRBV19 to TRBJ2-7. The CDR3 runs 14 residues. CDR1 is LNHDA, CDR2 SQIVND, per germline (reference sequence). The CDR3 protein is CASSIEGSTYEQYF.

The V gene is TRBV7-2, the J gene TRBJ2-1; TCRdb designates TRBD2, a call that cannot be tested without DNA. The CDR3 totals 12 residues. Germline-derived CDR1 and CDR2 are SGHTA and FQGNSA. CDR3 sequence: CASSLPGLEQFF.

The J gene is TRBJ1-6, the V gene TRBV5-1; the D gene TCRdb calls, TRBD1, cannot be checked with no DNA. CDR3 length: 15 amino acids. Looked up from germline, CDR1 is SGHRS and CDR2 is YFSETQ. The CDR3: CASSRQGESDSPLHF.

The V and J genes are TRBV6-5 and TRBJ2-3; absent DNA, TCRdb's TRBD2 call cannot be checked. The CDR3 loop spans 16 amino acids. Germline loops: CDR1 MNHEY, CDR2 SVGAGI. CDR3 loop: CASSYSGLAGTDTQYF.

The CDR3 is CASSPRTRSTDTQYF. The V call is TRBV4-1, the J call TRBJ2-3; as DNA is missing, the TRBD2 call by TCRdb cannot be tested. The germline V gene encodes CDR1 MGHRA and CDR2 YSYEKL. This CDR3 has 15 residues.

The genes are TRBV28 and TRBJ2-1; the D call from TCRdb, TRBD2, cannot be confirmed without DNA. The CDR3 extends over 14 amino acids. Per germline, CDR1 MDHEN and CDR2 SYDVKM. The CDR3 loop is CASSPLREGNEQFF.

The chain links TRBV5-4 to TRBJ1-4; TCRdb names TRBD1, which stays unverified in the absence of DNA. This CDR3 has 17 amino acids. Per the germline V gene, CDR1 is SGHNT and CDR2 is YYREEE (reference sequence). The chain's CDR3 is CASSRSSDSPTNEKLFF.

The CDR3 protein is CASSVPRGSYNSPLHF. V usage is TRBV6-1 and J usage is TRBJ1-6; the D call from TCRdb, TRBD1, cannot be confirmed without DNA. Germline lookup yields CDR1 MNHNS and CDR2 SASEGT. CDR3 length equals 16 residues.

The chain is built from TRBV7-2 and TRBJ2-6. CDR1 is SGHTA, CDR2 FQGNSA, per germline. CDR3 length equals 15 residues. The CDR3 protein is CASSFHHSGANVLTF. Full variable domain (outside the CDR3, taken from reference TRBV7-2 and TRBJ2-6): GAGVSQSPSNKVTEKGKDVELRCDPISGHTALYWYRQSLGQGLEFLIYFQGNSAPDKSGLPSDRFSAERTGGSVSTLTIQRTQQEDSAVYLCASSFHHSGANVLTFGAGSRLTVL.

This rearrangement joins TRBV6-1 to TRBJ2-1; TCRdb selects TRBD2, and the lack of DNA leaves this call unchecked. The CDR3 is 16 amino acids. Germline V gene lookup returns CDR1 MNHNS and CDR2 SASEGT. The CDR3 sequence: CASSRTGTATINEQFF.

The chain combines TRBV20-1 with TRBJ1-4. Germline V gene sequence: CDR1 DFQATT, CDR2 SNEGSKA (reference sequence). The CDR3 consists of 13 residues. The CDR3 reads CSAKSSGVEKLFF.

The chain uses TRBV18 and TRBJ2-4; TCRdb reports TRBD2, a call that lacks DNA to check it against. This CDR3 contains 18 residues. The germline CDR1 and CDR2 sequences are KGHSH and LQKENI. CDR3 amino acids: CASSPSRGTSGSLNIQYF. Using reference TRBV18 and TRBJ2-4 for the parts outside the CDR3, the full variable domain is NAGVMQNPRHLVRRRGQEARLRCSPMKGHSHVYWYRQLPEEGLKFMVYLQKENIIDESGMPKERFSAEFPKEGPSILRIQQVVRGDSAAYFCASSPSRGTSGSLNIQYFGAGTRLSVL.

V is TRBV20-1 and J is TRBJ1-5; TCRdb gives TRBD1 as the D gene, but with no DNA this cannot be confirmed. CDR3 length: 13 amino acids. Per germline, CDR1 DFQATT and CDR2 SNEGSKA (reference sequence). The chain's CDR3 is CSAIQGFVQPQHF.

The chain combines TRBV5-1 with TRBJ1-5; TCRdb picks TRBD1, but there is no DNA to check that call. Germline values: CDR1 SGHRS, CDR2 YFSETQ. There are 15 residues in the CDR3. The CDR3 loop reads CASSLETGVGQPQHF. Filled out from reference TRBV5-1 and TRBJ1-5, the complete variable domain reads KAGVTQTPRYLIKTRGQQVTLSCSPISGHRSVSWYQQTPGQGLQFLFEYFSETQRNKGNFPGRFSGRQFSNSRSEMNVSTLELGDSALYLCASSLETGVGQPQHFGDGTRLSIL.